This record covers a single T cell receptor beta chain. The source of the sample is a study of blood T cell repertoires in COVID-19. Turning to the study itself: Sources were T cells, B-cell-depleted T cells, or PBMCs; the material itself was cDNA or gDNA.

V was clipped by 0 bases and J by 3 bases, with 8 bases between them. Germline V gene lookup returns CDR1 SGDLS and CDR2 YYNGEE. The length of the CDR3 is 14 residues. Libraries were prepared by immunoSEQ multiplex PCR; TCRdb keeps only in-frame clonotypes and omits some of them. In the table there are fewer than 50,000 clones, more than 75% of which are singletons. This sequence was found in a man older than 75 with acute or convalescent COVID-19. The chain employs TRBV9 and TRBJ2-3, with D perhaps matching TRBD1 (5 bases). The material sequenced was peripheral blood. The CDR3 is CASSVGPGTDTQYF. CDR3 nucleotides: TGTGCCAGCAGCGTAGGGCCAGGGACAGATACGCAGTATTTT.